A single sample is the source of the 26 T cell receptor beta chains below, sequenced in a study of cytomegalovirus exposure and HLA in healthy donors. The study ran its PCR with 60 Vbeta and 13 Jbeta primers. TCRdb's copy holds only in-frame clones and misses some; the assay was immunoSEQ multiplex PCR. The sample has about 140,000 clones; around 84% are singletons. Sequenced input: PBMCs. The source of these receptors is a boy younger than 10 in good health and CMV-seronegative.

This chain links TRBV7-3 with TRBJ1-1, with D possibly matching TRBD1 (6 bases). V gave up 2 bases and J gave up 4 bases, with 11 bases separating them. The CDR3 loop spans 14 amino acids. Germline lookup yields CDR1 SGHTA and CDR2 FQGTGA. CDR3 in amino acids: CASSLVRGRTEAFF. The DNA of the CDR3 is TGTGCCAGCAGCTTAGTCAGGGGCCGCACTGAAGCTTTCTTT.

The chain's CDR3 is CASAIYSNQPQHF. The CDR3 DNA reads TGTGCCAGCGCTATCTATAGCAATCAGCCCCAGCATTTT. This chain joins TRBV2 and TRBJ1-5; D is uncertain. Germline V gene data show CDR1 as SNHLY and CDR2 as FYNNEI. Trimming shortened V by 8 bases and J by 0 bases, and 8 bases separated the two germline ends. This CDR3 has 13 amino acids.

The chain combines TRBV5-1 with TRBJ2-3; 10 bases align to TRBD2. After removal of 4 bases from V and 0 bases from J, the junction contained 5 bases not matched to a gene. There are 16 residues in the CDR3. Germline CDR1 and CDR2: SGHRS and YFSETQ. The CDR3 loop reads CASSVLAGSSTDTQYF. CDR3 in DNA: TGCGCCAGCAGCGTACTAGCGGGGTCTAGCACAGATACGCAGTATTTT.

The CDR3: CASSSRLAGPNNEQFF. For the CDR3, the DNA is TGTGCCAGCAGTTCCCGACTAGCGGGACCTAACAATGAGCAGTTCTTC. The gene calls are TRBV6-6 and TRBJ2-1; 11 nucleotides align to TRBD2. V dropped 4 bases and J dropped 5; count of bases not matched to a gene: 7. The germline CDR1 and CDR2 sequences are MNHNY and SVGAGI (reference sequence). The CDR3 has 16 amino acids.

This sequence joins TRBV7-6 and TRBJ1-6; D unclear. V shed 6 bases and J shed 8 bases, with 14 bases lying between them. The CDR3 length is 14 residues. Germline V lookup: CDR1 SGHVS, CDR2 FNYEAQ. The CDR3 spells CASRQRHGDSPLHF. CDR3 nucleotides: TGTGCCAGCAGGCAGAGACACGGGGATTCACCCCTCCACTTT.

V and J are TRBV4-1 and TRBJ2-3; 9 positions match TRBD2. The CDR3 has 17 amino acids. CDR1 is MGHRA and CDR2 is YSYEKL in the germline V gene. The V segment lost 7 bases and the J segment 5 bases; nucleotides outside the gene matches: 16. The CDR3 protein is CASTWSAGGQGGDTQYF. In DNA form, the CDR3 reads TGCGCCAGCACTTGGTCAGCGGGAGGCCAGGGGGGAGATACGCAGTATTTT.

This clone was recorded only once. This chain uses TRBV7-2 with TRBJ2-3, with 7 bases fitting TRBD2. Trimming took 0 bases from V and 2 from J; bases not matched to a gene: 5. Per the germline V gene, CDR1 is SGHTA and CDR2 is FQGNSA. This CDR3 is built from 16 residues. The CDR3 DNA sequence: TGTGCCAGCAGCTTAGCTGGGAGCGGGGACACAGATACGCAGTATTTT. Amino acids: CASSLAGSGDTDTQYF. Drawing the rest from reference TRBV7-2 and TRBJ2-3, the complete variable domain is GAGVSQSPSNKVTEKGKDVELRCDPISGHTALYWYRQSLGQGLEFLIYFQGNSAPDKSGLPSDRFSAERTGGSVSTLTIQRTQQEDSAVYLCASSLAGSGDTDTQYFGPGTRLTVL.

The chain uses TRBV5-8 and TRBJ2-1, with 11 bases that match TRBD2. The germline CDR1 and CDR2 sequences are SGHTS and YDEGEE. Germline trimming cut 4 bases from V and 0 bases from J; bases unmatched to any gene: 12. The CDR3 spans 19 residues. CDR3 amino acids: CASSRHRLAGWSSYNEQFF. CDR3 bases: TGTGCCAGCAGCCGACACCGACTAGCGGGGTGGAGCTCCTACAATGAGCAGTTCTTC.

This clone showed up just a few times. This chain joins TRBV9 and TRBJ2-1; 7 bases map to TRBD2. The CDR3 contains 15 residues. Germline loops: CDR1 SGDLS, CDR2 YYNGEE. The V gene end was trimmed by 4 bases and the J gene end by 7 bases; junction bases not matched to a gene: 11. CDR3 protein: CASSLSGASRNEQFF. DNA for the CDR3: TGTGCCAGCAGCTTGAGCGGGGCCTCCCGTAATGAGCAGTTCTTC. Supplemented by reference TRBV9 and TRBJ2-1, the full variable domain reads DSGVTQTPKHLITATGQRVTLRCSPRSGDLSVYWYQQSLDQGLQFLIQYYNGEERAKGNILERFSAQQFPDLHSELNLSSLELGDSALYFCASSLSGASRNEQFFGPGTRLTVL.

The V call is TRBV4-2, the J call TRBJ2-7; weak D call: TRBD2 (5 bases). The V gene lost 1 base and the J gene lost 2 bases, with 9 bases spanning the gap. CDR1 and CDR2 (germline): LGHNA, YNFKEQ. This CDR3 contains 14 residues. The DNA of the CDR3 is TGTGCCAGCAGCCAAGTCGACTATACCTACGAGCAGTACTTC. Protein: CASSQVDYTYEQYF.

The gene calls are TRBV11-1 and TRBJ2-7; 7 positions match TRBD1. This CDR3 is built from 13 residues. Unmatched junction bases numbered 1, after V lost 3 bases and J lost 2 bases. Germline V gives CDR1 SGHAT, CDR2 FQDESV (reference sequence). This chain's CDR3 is CASSLTGTYEQYF. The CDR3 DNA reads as TGTGCCAGCAGCTTGACAGGGACCTACGAGCAGTACTTC. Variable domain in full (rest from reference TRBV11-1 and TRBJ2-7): EAEVAQSPRYKITEKSQAVAFWCDPISGHATLYWYRQILGQGPELLVQFQDESVVDDSQLPKDRFSAERLKGVDSTLKIQPAELGDSAMYLCASSLTGTYEQYFGPGTRLTVT.

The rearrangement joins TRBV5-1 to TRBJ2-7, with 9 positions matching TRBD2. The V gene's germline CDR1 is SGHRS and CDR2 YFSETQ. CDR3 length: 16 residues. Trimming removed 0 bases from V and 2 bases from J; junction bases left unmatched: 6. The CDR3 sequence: CASSLALSGGPYEQYF. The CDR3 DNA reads TGCGCCAGCAGCTTGGCCCTTAGCGGGGGACCCTACGAGCAGTACTTC.

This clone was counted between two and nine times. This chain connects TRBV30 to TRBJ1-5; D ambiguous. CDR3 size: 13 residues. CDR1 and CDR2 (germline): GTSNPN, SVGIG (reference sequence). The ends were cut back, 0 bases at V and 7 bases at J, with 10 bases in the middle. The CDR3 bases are TGTGCCTGGAGTGTCGGGGTTAGGCAGCCCCAGCATTTT. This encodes CAWSVGVRQPQHF. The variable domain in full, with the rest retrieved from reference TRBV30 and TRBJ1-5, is SQTIHQWPATLVQPVGSPLSLECTVEGTSNPNLYWYRQAAGRGLQLLFYSVGIGQISSEVPQNLSASRPQDRQFILSSKKLLLSDSGFYLCAWSVGVRQPQHFGDGTRLSIL.

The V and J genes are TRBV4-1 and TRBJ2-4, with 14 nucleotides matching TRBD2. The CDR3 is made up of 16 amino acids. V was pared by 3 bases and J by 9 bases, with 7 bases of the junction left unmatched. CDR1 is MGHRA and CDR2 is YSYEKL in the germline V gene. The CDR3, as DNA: TGCGCCAGCAGCCAGGGACTAGCGGGAGCGTTAAGCATTCAGTACTTC. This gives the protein CASSQGLAGALSIQYF.

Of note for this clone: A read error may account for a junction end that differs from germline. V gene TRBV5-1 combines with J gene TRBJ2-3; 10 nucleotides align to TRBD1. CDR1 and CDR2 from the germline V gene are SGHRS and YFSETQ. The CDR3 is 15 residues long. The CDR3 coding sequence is TGTGCCAGCAGCTTACGACAGGGGGCGGGAGATACGCAGTATTTT. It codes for CASSLRQGAGDTQYF.

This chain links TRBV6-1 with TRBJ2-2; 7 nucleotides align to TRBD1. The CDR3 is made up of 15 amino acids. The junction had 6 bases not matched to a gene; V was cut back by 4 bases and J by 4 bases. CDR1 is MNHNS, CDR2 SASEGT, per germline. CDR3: CASSGTGSGTGELFF. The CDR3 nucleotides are TGTGCCAGCAGTGGGACAGGATCGGGCACCGGGGAGCTGTTTTTT.

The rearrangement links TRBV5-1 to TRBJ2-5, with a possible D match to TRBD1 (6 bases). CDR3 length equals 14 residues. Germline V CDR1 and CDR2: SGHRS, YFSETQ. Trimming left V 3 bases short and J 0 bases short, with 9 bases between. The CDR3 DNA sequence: TGCGCCAGCAGCTCGGACAGCTACCAAGAGACCCAGTACTTC. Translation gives CASSSDSYQETQYF.

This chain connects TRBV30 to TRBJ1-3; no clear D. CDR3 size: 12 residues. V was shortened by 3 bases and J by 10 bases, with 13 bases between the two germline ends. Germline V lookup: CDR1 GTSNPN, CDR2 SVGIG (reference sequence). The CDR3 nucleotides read TGTGCCTGGAGCGTCGACTCCGGAACCATATATTTT. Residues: CAWSVDSGTIYF.

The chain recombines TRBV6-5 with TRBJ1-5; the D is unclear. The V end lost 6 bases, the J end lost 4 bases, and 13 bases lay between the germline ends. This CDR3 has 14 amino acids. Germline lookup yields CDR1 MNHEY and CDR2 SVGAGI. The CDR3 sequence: CASSRSPTNQPQHF. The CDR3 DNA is TGTGCCAGCAGCCGATCCCCTACGAATCAGCCCCAGCATTTT.

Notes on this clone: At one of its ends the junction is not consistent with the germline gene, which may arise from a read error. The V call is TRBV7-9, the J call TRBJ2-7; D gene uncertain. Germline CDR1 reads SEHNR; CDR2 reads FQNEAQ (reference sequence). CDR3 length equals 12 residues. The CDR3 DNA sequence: TGTTCCAGCAGCACACACCCCTACGAGCAGTACTTC. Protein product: CSSSTHPYEQYF. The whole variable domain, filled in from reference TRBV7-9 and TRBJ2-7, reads DTGVSQNPRHKITKRGQNVTFRCDPISEHNRLYWYRQTLGQGPEFLTYFQNEAQLEKSRLLSDRFSAERPKGSFSTLEIQRTEQGDSAMYLCSSSTHPYEQYFGPGTRLTVT.

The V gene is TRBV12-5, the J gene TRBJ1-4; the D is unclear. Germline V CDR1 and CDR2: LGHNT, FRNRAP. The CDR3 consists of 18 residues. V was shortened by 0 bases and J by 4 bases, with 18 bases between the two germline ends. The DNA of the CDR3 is TGTGCTAGTGGTTTGGTACGTTGGTCGGGTCCGGGTAATGAAAAACTGTTTTTT. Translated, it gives CASGLVRWSGPGNEKLFF.

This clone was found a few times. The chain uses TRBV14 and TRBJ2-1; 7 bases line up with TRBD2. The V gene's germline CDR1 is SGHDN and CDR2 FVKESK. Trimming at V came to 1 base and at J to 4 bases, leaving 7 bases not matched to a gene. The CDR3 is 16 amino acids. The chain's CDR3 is CASSQGAGVTYNEQFF. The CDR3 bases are TGTGCCAGCAGCCAAGGTGCGGGGGTTACTTACAATGAGCAGTTCTTC.

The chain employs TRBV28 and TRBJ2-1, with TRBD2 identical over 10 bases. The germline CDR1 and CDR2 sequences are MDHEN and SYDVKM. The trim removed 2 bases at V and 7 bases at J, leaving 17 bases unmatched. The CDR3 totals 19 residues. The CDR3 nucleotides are TGTGCCAGCAGTTTAAGTTCCGAGCGGGAGGGCATACGCAGGAATGAGCAGTTCTTC. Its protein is CASSLSSEREGIRRNEQFF.

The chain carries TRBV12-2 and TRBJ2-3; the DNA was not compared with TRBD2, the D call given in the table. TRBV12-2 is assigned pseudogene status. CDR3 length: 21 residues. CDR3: CASRSTQSRAGAEGNTDTQYF. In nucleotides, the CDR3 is TGTGCAAGTCGCTCGACGCAGAGTAGGGCAGGCGCGGAGGGGAACACAGATACGCAGTATTTT.

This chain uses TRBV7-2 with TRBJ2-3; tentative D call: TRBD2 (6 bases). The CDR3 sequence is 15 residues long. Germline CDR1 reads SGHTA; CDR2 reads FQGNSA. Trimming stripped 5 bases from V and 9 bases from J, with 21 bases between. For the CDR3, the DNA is TGTGCCAGCAGCACGCGGGGCCTCGCACATGGAACGCAGTATTTT. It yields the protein CASSTRGLAHGTQYF. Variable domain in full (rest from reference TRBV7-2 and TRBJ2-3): GAGVSQSPSNKVTEKGKDVELRCDPISGHTALYWYRQSLGQGLEFLIYFQGNSAPDKSGLPSDRFSAERTGGSVSTLTIQRTQQEDSAVYLCASSTRGLAHGTQYFGPGTRLTVL.

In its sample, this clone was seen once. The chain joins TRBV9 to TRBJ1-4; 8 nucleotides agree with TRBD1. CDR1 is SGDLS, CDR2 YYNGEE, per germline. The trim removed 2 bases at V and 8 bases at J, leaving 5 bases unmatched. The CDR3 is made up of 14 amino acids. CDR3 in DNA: TGTGCCAGCAGCGTGACAGGGGTACGCGAAAAACTGTTTTTT. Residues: CASSVTGVREKLFF.